This TCR beta chain was sequenced in a study of T cell responses to AZD1222 COVID-19 vaccine. Study at large: Pooling was applied to second doses at about 4 or about 12 weeks. Study results and caveats: Spike-specific TCR breadth and depth were elevated following two AZD1222 doses.

Clones were sequenced by immunoSEQ multiplex PCR, and TCRdb holds only the in-frame ones, with some missing. This table has around 91,000 clones, around nine tenths appearing once. Germline CDR1 reads LGHDT; CDR2 reads YNNKEL (reference sequence). Trimming removed 4 bases from V and 0 bases from J, with 9 bases in between. The CDR3 sequence is 14 residues long. A few counts support this clone. Antigen unknown. The TCR sequence derives from an adult in good health. Sequenced material: peripheral blood, taken on day 0 of AZD1222 vaccination. V is TRBV3-1 (or the pseudogene TRBV3-2) and J is TRBJ1-1; possible D gene TRBD1, 5 bases. CDR3 in amino acids: CASSRGALNTEAFF. CDR3 DNA sequence: TGTGCCAGCAGCCGGGGCGCTCTGAACACTGAAGCTTTCTTT.